Shown below are 4 T cell receptor beta chains from a single sample sequenced in a study of blood T cells in healthy people across ages. For the second PCR, which ran for roughly 6 to 12 cycles, a sample-barcoded 5' primer and a J-beta primer mix were used. TCRdb reanalysed the 5' RACE reads using MiXCR and keeps one entry per CDR3 protein. The sample carries around 1,900,000 distinct CDR3 sequences, around 40% recorded once. Input material: blood. The receptors here all came from a human donor in good health.

This clonotype occurred a few times. The chain joins TRBV20-1 to TRBJ1-5; D call uncertain. This CDR3 spans 18 amino acids. Trimming stripped 3 bases from V and 4 bases from J, with 25 bases between. Germline CDR1 and CDR2: DFQATT and SNEGSKA (reference sequence). For the CDR3, the DNA is TGCAGTGCTAGGGATCTTCTGAACACCGACTATCGAAATCAGCCCCAGCATTTT. Amino acids: CSARDLLNTDYRNQPQHF.

This clonotype occurred a few times. This may stem from a read error, because a much larger clone lies one nucleotide away. This sequence joins TRBV29-1 and TRBJ1-2, with D possibly being TRBD1 (5 bases). Trimming shortened V by 4 bases and J by 8 bases, and 20 bases separated the two germline ends. Germline V lookup: CDR1 SQVTM, CDR2 ANQGSEA. CDR3 length: 14 residues. The CDR3 reads CSVVDLDGGLGYTF. The CDR3 DNA follows: TGCAGCGTTGTGGACCTTGACGGGGGTCTGGGCTACACCTTC.

This clonotype was seen a few times. This rearrangement joins TRBV29-1 to TRBJ1-4; 7 bases are shared with TRBD1. The germline gives CDR1 SQVTM, CDR2 ANQGSEA. With 6 bases clipped from V and 10 bases from J, the junction kept 5 bases outside the gene matches. The CDR3 runs 11 residues. The CDR3 protein is CSVDQGGKLFF. Written as DNA, the CDR3 is TGCAGCGTGGACCAGGGGGGAAAACTGTTTTTT.

There are a few counts of this clonotype. The chain employs TRBV4-3 and TRBJ2-5, with 7 positions matching TRBD1. Germline V gene data show CDR1 as LGHNA and CDR2 as YSLEER. This CDR3 region has 16 residues. J gave up 1 base and V 4 bases, and 9 bases lay outside the gene matches. CDR3 protein: CASSRLTGTAQETQYF. The CDR3, as DNA: TGCGCCAGCAGCCGATTGACCGGGACAGCCCAAGAGACCCAGTACTTC.